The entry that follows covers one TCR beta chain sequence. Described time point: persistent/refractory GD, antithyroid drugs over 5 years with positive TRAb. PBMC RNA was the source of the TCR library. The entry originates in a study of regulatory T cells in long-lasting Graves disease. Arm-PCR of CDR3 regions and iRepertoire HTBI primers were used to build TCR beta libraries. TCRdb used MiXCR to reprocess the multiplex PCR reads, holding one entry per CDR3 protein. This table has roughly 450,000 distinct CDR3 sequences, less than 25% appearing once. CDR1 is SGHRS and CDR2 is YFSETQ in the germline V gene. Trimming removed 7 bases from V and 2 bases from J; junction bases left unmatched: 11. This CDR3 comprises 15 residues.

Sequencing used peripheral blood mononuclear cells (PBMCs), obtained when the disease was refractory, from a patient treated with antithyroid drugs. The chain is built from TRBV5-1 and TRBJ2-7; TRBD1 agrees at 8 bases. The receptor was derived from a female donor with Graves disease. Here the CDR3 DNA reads TGCGCCAGCCGTAAGGCGACAGGGGTCACCTACGAGCAGTACTTC. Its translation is CASRKATGVTYEQYF.